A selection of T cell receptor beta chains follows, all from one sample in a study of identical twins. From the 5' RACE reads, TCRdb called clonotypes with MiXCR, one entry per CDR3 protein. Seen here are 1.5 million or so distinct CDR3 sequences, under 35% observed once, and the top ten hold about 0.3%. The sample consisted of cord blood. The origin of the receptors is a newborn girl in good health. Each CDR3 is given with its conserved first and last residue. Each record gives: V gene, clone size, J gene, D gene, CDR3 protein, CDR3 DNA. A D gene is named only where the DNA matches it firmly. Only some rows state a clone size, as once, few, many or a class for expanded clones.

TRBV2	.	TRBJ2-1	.	CASSGRENYNEQFF	TGTGCCAGCAGTGGCAGGGAAAACTACAATGAGCAGTTCTTC
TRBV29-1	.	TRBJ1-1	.	CSVDDGYASTEAFF	TGCAGCGTTGATGATGGTTACGCGTCCACTGAAGCTTTCTTT
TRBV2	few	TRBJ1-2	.	CASRALTSGYGYTF	TGTGCCAGCAGGGCTTTAACGAGTGGCTATGGCTACACCTTC
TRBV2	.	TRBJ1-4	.	CASREQGKKNEKLFF	TGTGCCAGCAGGGAACAGGGAAAGAAGAATGAAAAACTGTTTTTT
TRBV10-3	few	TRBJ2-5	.	CAIREPTGAQETQYF	TGTGCCATCAGGGAACCCACAGGAGCCCAAGAGACCCAGTACTTC
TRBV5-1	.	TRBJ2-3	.	CASSLGFSDTQYF	TGCGCCAGCAGCCTCGGATTCTCAGATACGCAGTATTTT
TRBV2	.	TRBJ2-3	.	CASGGTRPLGDTQYF	TGTGCCAGCGGTGGAACCAGACCCCTGGGAGATACGCAGTATTTT
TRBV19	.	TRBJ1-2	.	CASSVDSRFSGYTF	TGTGCCAGTAGTGTGGACAGCAGGTTCTCTGGCTACACCTTC
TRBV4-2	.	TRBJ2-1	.	CASSQHNNGPYNEQFF	TGTGCCAGCAGCCAACATAATAATGGGCCTTACAATGAGCAGTTCTTC
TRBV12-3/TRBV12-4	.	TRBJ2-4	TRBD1	CASSRTGGIGIQYF	TGTGCCAGCAGTCGCACAGGGGGGATTGGCATTCAGTACTTC
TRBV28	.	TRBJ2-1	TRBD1	CASSPLDRGTRDNEQFF	TGTGCCAGCAGTCCTCTCGACAGGGGAACGCGGGACAATGAGCAGTTCTTC
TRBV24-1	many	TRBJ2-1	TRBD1	CATSDPGQAGSYNEQFF	TGTGCCACCAGTGATCCCGGACAGGCGGGTTCATACAATGAGCAGTTCTTC
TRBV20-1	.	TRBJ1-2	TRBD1	CSARDEGAYGYTF	TGCAGTGCTAGAGATGAGGGGGCGTATGGCTACACCTTC
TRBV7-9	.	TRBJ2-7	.	CASSLVTEEHRLSSYNEQYF	TGTGCCAGCAGCTTAGTTACGGAGGAACACCGATTAAGCTCCTACAATGAGCAGTACTTC
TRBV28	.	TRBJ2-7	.	CASSTSTSEQYF	TGTGCCAGCAGTACTAGTACGAGCGAGCAGTACTTC
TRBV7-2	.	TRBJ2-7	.	CASSKDGFVLGGQYF	TGTGCCAGCAGCAAAGACGGGTTCGTTTTAGGAGGGCAGTACTTC
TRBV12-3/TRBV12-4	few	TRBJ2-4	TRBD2	CASSLRRGGSQQYF	TGTGCCAGCAGTTTAAGGCGGGGGGGCTCCCAGCAGTACTTC
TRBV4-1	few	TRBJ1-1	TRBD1	CASSPTGVVNTEAFF	TGCGCCAGCAGCCCCACAGGGGTGGTAAACACTGAAGCTTTCTTT
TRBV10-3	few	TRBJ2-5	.	CAIITYQETQYF	TGTGCCATCATAACGTACCAAGAGACCCAGTACTTC
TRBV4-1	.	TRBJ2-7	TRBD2	CASSQEIGLGLYEQYF	TGCGCCAGCAGCCAAGAGATCGGACTAGGCCTCTACGAGCAGTACTTC
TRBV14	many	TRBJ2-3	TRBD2	CASSQEAGADTQYF	TGTGCCAGCAGCCAAGAAGCGGGGGCAGATACGCAGTATTTT
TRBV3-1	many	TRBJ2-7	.	CASSQGLSEQYF	TGTGCCAGCAGCCAAGGACTAAGCGAGCAGTACTTC
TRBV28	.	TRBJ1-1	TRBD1	CASSLRGRKEAFF	TGTGCCAGCAGTTTGAGGGGGCGCAAAGAAGCTTTCTTT
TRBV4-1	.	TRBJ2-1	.	CASSQVWGSYNEQFF	TGCGCCAGCAGCCAAGTATGGGGGTCCTACAATGAGCAGTTCTTC
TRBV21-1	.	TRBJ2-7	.	CASPLGYEQYF	TGTGCCAGCCCCCTCGGCTACGAGCAGTACTTC
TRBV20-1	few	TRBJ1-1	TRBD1	CSARNSGGSVTEAFF	TGCAGTGCTAGGAACTCAGGGGGTAGCGTCACTGAAGCTTTCTTT
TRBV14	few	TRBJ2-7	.	CASSPGDLYEQYF	TGTGCCAGCAGCCCCGGGGATCTTTACGAGCAGTACTTC
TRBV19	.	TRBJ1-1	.	CASSISPNTEAFF	TGTGCCAGTAGTATTTCCCCTAACACTGAAGCTTTCTTT
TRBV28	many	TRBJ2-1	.	CASSCSPRTDRFDHEQFF	TGTGCCAGCAGTTGTAGCCCAAGGACAGACCGGTTCGACCATGAGCAGTTCTTC
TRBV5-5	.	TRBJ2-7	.	CASSLGRPGYCEQYF	TGTGCCAGCAGCTTGGGACGACCCGGGTACTGTGAGCAGTACTTC
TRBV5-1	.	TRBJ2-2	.	CASSLGDTLNTGELFF	TGCGCCAGCAGCTTGGGAGACACCTTGAACACCGGGGAGCTGTTTTTT
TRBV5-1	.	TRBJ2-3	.	CASSLAQLADTQYF	TGCGCCAGCAGCTTGGCCCAGTTGGCAGATACGCAGTATTTT
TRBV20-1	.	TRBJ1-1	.	CSAREVRRNTEAFF	TGCAGTGCTAGAGAGGTACGGCGGAACACTGAAGCTTTCTTT
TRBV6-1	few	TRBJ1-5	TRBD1	CASRKDRGRDQPQHF	TGTGCCAGCAGGAAAGACAGGGGCCGGGATCAGCCCCAGCATTTT
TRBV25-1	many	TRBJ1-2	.	CASSEVSKSGAYGYTF	TGTGCCAGCAGTGAAGTATCGAAGTCAGGGGCCTATGGCTACACCTTC
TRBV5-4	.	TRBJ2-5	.	CASSFRLVSRDTQETQYF	TGTGCCAGCAGCTTTCGACTAGTATCTCGCGACACACAAGAGACCCAGTACTTC
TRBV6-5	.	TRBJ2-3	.	CASSYSIKGVAHPADTQYF	TGTGCCAGCAGTTACTCGATTAAGGGAGTAGCTCATCCGGCGGATACGCAGTATTTT
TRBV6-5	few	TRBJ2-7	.	CASSYTSGYSYEQYF	TGTGCCAGCAGTTACACCAGCGGGTACTCCTACGAGCAGTACTTC
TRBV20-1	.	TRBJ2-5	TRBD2	CSARDGGGRVSGQYF	TGCAGTGCTAGAGATGGCGGCGGGAGGGTTAGCGGGCAGTACTTC
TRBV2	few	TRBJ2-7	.	CASSEKQGHPYEQYF	TGTGCCAGCAGTGAGAAACAGGGTCACCCCTACGAGCAGTACTTC
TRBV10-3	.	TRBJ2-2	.	CAIRQAQDTGELFF	TGTGCCATCAGGCAGGCGCAGGACACCGGGGAGCTGTTTTTT
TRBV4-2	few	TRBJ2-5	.	CASSQGSRGETQYF	TGTGCCAGCAGCCAAGGTTCGCGAGGGGAGACCCAGTACTTC
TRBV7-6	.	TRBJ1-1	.	CASSLALREDTEAFF	TGTGCCAGCAGCTTAGCCCTCAGGGAGGACACTGAAGCTTTCTTT
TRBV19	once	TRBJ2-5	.	CASSMGQGPETQYF	TGTGCCAGTAGTATGGGGCAGGGCCCAGAGACCCAGTACTTC
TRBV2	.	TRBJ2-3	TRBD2	CASPSAGLAGPDTQYF	TGTGCCAGTCCCTCAGCAGGACTAGCGGGCCCAGATACGCAGTATTTT
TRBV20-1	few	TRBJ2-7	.	CSARGWQVGSYEQYF	TGCAGTGCTAGAGGGTGGCAGGTTGGTAGCTACGAGCAGTACTTC
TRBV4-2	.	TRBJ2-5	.	CVSSQETAAQETQYF	TGTGTCAGCAGCCAAGAAACAGCGGCCCAAGAGACCCAGTACTTC
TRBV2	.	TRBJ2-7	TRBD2	CASRSGRASHEQYF	TGTGCCAGCAGAAGCGGGAGGGCGTCCCACGAGCAGTACTTC
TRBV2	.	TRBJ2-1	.	CASSVVVGSSYDEQFF	TGTGCCAGCAGTGTTGTTGTGGGGAGTTCCTACGATGAGCAGTTCTTC
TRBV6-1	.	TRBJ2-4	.	CASSEYTGETRYF	TGTGCCAGCAGTGAATACACGGGAGAGACCCGGTACTTC
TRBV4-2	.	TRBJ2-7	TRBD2	CASSQDWGTSGRSFYNEQYF	TGTGCCAGCAGCCAAGATTGGGGGACTAGCGGGAGGAGTTTCTACAATGAGCAGTACTTC
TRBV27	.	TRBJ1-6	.	CASSLWAVGNSPLHF	TGTGCCAGCAGTTTATGGGCAGTCGGTAATTCACCCCTCCACTTT
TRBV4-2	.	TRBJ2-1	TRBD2	CASSQVFAGLAGPIYEQFF	TGTGCCAGCAGCCAAGTATTCGCGGGACTAGCTGGCCCGATCTACGAGCAGTTCTTC
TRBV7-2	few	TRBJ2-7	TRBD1	CASSRVRDRGEQYF	TGTGCCAGCAGCCGCGTCCGGGACAGGGGCGAGCAGTACTTC
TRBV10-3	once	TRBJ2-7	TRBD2	CATGTSGGANEQYF	TGTGCCACCGGGACTAGCGGGGGGGCCAATGAGCAGTACTTC